The next 3 T cell receptor beta chains were all read from a single sample in a study of blood T cell repertoires in COVID-19. The method was immunoSEQ multiplex PCR; TCRdb's version includes in-frame clones alone and lacks a portion of them. Of tens of thousands of clones in the sample, 79% are singletons; the top ten hold about 30%. The sequenced sample was peripheral blood. The receptors derive from a woman of 80 years or more with acute or convalescent COVID-19.

The chain employs TRBV10-3 and TRBJ2-1; 10 bases fit TRBD1. The CDR3 has 14 amino acids. J was trimmed by 6 bases and V by 5 bases; bases with no gene match: 4. Germline V CDR1 and CDR2: ENHRY, SYGVKD. The DNA of the CDR3 is TGTGCCATCAGTCAAGGGACAGGGGCCAATGAGCAGTTCTTC. Translated: CAISQGTGANEQFF.

The gene calls are TRBV4-3 and TRBJ1-1, with 7 bases that match TRBD1. The CDR3 runs 17 residues. Germline CDR1 is LGHNA and CDR2 is YSLEER. Germline trimming cut 4 bases from V and 2 bases from J; bases unmatched to any gene: 13. CDR3: CASSLKNRGIGNTEAFF. CDR3 in DNA: TGCGCCAGCAGCCTTAAAAACAGGGGTATAGGAAACACTGAAGCTTTCTTT.

The V call is TRBV9, the J call TRBJ2-7; TRBD1 is a possible D gene (7 bases). The germline V gene has CDR1 SGDLS and CDR2 YYNGEE. Trimming pared 2 bases from V and 4 bases from J, leaving 13 bases between. This CDR3 comprises 14 residues. The CDR3 spells CASSVAGGGYEQYF. DNA of the CDR3: TGTGCCAGCAGCGTTGCAGGGGGAGGATACGAGCAGTACTTC.